This T cell receptor (beta chain) was profiled in a study of Tregs in tolerant kidney transplant recipients. Study overall: Related graft donors supplied nonmyeloablative bone marrow transplants, and mixed chimerism was transient.

In this sample, this clone turned up once. What it recognizes is unknown. Generated by immunoSEQ multiplex PCR, the TCRdb table keeps only in-frame clones and is missing some. The sample has 110,000 or so clones, around 89% seen once. Overall study results and limits: Few patients were studied, so findings need validation in larger groups. Biological reproducibility was not directly addressed in this study. Some patients' samples used different primers over time, so nucleotide sequences weren't comparable.

The CDR3 spans 16 residues. In germline, CDR1 is LGHNT, CDR2 FRNRAP. V shed 7 bases, J shed 4 bases, and the junction held 9 bases outside the gene matches. The sample in question was CD4+ T cells from blood, obtained before the transplant. The chain couples TRBV12-5 to TRBJ2-2, with 10 bases lining up with TRBD1. The receptor's source is a human donor who received a combined kidney and bone marrow transplant. The CDR3 bases are TGTGCTAGTGTCCCCCCCCGGACAGGGGGCACCGGGGAGCTGTTTTTT. Protein: CASVPPRTGGTGELFF.